The rows below give T cell receptor beta chains drawn from one sample of a study of blood T cell repertoires in COVID-19. TCRdb's table, derived via immunoSEQ multiplex PCR, lists solely in-frame clones and lacks some. The data show 120,000 or so clones, about 85% seen once. Material: peripheral blood. The origin of the receptors is a man aged 80 or over with active or convalescent COVID-19. The CDR3 runs from the conserved cysteine through the conserved F or W. Fields, in order: D gene, J gene, V gene, clone size, CDR3 DNA, CDR3 protein. The D gene is left open where the match is weak. Rows give clone size only sometimes, using once, few, many, or a class for an expanded clone.

D gene: .; J gene: TRBJ1-1; V gene: TRBV18; clone size: .; CDR3 DNA: TGTGCCAGCTCACCAACGGGACACCCGAACACTGAAGCTTTCTTT; CDR3 protein: CASSPTGHPNTEAFF
D gene: TRBD1; J gene: TRBJ1-5; V gene: TRBV10-3; clone size: .; CDR3 DNA: TGTGCCATCAGCCGCGGAGGACAGGGTAACAATCAGCCCCAGCATTTT; CDR3 protein: CAISRGGQGNNQPQHF
D gene: TRBD1; J gene: TRBJ2-7; V gene: TRBV5-1; clone size: .; CDR3 DNA: TGCGCCAGCAGCTTGGCCGGGACAGGGGGCAAACAGTACGAGCAGTACTTC; CDR3 protein: CASSLAGTGGKQYEQYF
D gene: .; J gene: TRBJ2-5; V gene: TRBV30; clone size: .; CDR3 DNA: TGTGCCTGGAGTGACGCGGGACGCCTCCAAGAGACCCAGTACTTC; CDR3 protein: CAWSDAGRLQETQYF
D gene: .; J gene: TRBJ1-2; V gene: TRBV5-6; clone size: .; CDR3 DNA: TGTGCCAGCAGCTTACGGGGAAGTCAGGGCTACACCTTC; CDR3 protein: CASSLRGSQGYTF
D gene: .; J gene: TRBJ1-6; V gene: TRBV24-1; clone size: .; CDR3 DNA: TGTGCCACCAGTGAAATGAGAGGTTCACCCCTCCACTTT; CDR3 protein: CATSEMRGSPLHF
D gene: TRBD1; J gene: TRBJ1-6; V gene: TRBV7-9; clone size: few; CDR3 DNA: TGTGCCAGCAGCTTAGGAGTGGAGGGGGCAACCCACTTT; CDR3 protein: CASSLGVEGATHF
D gene: .; J gene: TRBJ2-1; V gene: TRBV3-1/TRBV3-2; clone size: .; CDR3 DNA: TGTGCCAGCAGCCAACTAGGCAATGAGCAGTTCTTC; CDR3 protein: CASSQLGNEQFF
D gene: TRBD1; J gene: TRBJ2-5; V gene: TRBV11-3; clone size: .; CDR3 DNA: TGTGCCAGCAGCCGAACATTTTCAGGGGGCTCAGAGACCCAGTACTTC; CDR3 protein: CASSRTFSGGSETQYF
D gene: TRBD1; J gene: TRBJ2-7; V gene: TRBV27; clone size: .; CDR3 DNA: TGTGCCAGCAGTTTATCGCCCCTCGGACAGGGTGTCTCCTACGAGCAGTACTTC; CDR3 protein: CASSLSPLGQGVSYEQYF
D gene: TRBD2; J gene: TRBJ2-7; V gene: TRBV10-1; clone size: .; CDR3 DNA: TGCGCCAGCACTCCCATAGCGGGAGGGGTGCCCTACGAGCAGTACTTC; CDR3 protein: CASTPIAGGVPYEQYF
D gene: .; J gene: TRBJ1-2; V gene: TRBV15; clone size: .; CDR3 DNA: TGTGCCACCAGCAGGCCTGACAGGAGCTATGGCTACACCTTC; CDR3 protein: CATSRPDRSYGYTF
D gene: .; J gene: TRBJ1-6; V gene: TRBV7-9; clone size: .; CDR3 DNA: TGTGCCAGCAGCTTTACCCCGGGGCGGGGAAATTCACCCCTCCACTTT; CDR3 protein: CASSFTPGRGNSPLHF